This TCR beta chain originates from a study of control samples from healthy donors and cancer patients. The CDR3 contains 19 residues. V shed 0 bases and J 6 bases; nucleotides not matched to a gene: 14. Germline V CDR1 and CDR2: SGDLS, YYNGEE. Produced via immunoSEQ multiplex PCR; TCRdb's table is partial and in-frame only. In the table there are about 54,000 clones, roughly 96% of which are singletons. The chain uses TRBV9 and TRBJ2-1, with 11 positions matching TRBD2. What was sequenced was blood. The receptor comes from a woman in her twenties or thirties in good health. The CDR3 DNA reads as TGTGCCAGCAGCGTAGCTGGGGTCCTAGCGGGAGGTACGGCCAATGAGCAGTTCTTC. Translation gives CASSVAGVLAGGTANEQFF.